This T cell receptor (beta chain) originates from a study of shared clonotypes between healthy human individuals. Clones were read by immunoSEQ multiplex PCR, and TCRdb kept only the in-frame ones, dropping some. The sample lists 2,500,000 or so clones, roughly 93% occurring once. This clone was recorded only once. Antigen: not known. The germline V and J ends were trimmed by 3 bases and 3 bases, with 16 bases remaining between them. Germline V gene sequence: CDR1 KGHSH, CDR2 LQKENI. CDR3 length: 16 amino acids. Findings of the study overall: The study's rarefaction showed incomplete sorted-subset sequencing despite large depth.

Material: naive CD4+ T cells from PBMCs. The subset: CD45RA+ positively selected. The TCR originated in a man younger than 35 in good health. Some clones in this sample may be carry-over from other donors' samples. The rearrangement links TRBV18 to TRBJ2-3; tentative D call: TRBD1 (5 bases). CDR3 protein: CASSPPGNRWTDTQYF. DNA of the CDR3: TGTGCCAGCTCACCCCCCGGAAACAGGTGGACAGATACGCAGTATTTT.